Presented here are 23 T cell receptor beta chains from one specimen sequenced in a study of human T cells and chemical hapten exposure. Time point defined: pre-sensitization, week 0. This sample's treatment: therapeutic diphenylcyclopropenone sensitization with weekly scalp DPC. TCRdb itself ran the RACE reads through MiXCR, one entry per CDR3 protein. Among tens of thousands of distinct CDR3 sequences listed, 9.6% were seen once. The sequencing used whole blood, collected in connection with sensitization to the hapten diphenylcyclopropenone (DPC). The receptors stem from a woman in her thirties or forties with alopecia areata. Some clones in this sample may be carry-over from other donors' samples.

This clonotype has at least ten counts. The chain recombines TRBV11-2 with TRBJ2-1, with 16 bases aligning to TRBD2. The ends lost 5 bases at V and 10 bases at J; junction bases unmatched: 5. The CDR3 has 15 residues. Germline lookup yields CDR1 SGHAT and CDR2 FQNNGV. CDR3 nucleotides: TGTGCCAGCAGCACCAAGGGACTAGCGGGGGGGGAGCAGTTCTTC. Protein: CASSTKGLAGGEQFF.

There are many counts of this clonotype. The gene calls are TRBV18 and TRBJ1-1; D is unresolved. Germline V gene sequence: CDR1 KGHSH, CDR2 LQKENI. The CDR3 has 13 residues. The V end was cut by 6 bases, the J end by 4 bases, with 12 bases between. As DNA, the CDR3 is TGTGCCAGCTCCCCCTCCGACGGCACTGAAGCTTTCTTT. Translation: CASSPSDGTEAFF.

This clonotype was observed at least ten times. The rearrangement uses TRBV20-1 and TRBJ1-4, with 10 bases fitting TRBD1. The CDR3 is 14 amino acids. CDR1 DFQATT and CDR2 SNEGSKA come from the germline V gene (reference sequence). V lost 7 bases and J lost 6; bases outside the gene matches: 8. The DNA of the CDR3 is TGCAGTGGAACCGGGACAGGGGATTATGAAAAACTGTTTTTT. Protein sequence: CSGTGTGDYEKLFF.

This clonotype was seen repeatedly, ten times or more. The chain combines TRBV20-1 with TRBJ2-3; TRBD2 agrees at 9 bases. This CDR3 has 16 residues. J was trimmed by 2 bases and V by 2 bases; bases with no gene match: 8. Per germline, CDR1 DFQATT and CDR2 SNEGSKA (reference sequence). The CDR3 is CSARLSRGGLTDTQYF. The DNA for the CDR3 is TGCAGTGCTAGATTGTCGCGGGGGGGCCTCACAGATACGCAGTATTTT.

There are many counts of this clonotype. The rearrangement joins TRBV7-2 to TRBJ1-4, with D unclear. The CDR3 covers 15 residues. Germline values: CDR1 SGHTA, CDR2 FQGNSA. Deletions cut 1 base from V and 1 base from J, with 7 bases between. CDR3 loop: CASSLEILTNEKLFF. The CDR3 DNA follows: TGTGCCAGCAGCTTAGAGATCCTAACTAATGAAAAACTGTTTTTT.

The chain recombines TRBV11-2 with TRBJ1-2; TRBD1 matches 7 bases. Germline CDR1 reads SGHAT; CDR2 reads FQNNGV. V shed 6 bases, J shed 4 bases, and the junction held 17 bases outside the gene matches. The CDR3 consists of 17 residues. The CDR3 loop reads CASRAPGQSSQTYGYTF. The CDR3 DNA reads TGTGCCAGCAGAGCCCCGGGACAGTCCAGCCAGACCTATGGCTACACCTTC.

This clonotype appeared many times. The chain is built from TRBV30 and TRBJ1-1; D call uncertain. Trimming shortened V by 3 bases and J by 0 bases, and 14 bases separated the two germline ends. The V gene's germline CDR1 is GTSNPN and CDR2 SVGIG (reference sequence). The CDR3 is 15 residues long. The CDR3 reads CAWRALQQLNTEAFF. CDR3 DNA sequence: TGTGCCTGGAGGGCGTTACAACAGTTGAACACTGAAGCTTTCTTT.

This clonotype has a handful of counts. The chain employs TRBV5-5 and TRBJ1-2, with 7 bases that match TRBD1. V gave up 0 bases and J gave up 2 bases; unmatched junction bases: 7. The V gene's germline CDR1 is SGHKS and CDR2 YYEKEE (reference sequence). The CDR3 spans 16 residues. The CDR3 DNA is TGTGCCAGCAGCTTGGAAGAGGGGGCGCGGAACTATGGCTACACCTTC. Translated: CASSLEEGARNYGYTF.

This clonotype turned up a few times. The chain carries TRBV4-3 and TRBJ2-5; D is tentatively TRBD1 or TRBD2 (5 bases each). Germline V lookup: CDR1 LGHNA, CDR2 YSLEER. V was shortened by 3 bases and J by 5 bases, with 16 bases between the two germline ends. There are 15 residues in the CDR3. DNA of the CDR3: TGCGCCAGCAGCCAGGGGGTTCGAACGCCCGAGACCCAGTACTTC. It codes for CASSQGVRTPETQYF.

The CDR3 reads CSARQGPNTGELFF. DNA of the CDR3: TGCAGCGCCCGACAGGGGCCGAACACCGGGGAGCTGTTTTTT. The chain has TRBV29-1 and TRBJ2-2; 8 nucleotides match TRBD1. Unmatched junction bases numbered 4, after V lost 7 bases and J lost 0 bases. This CDR3 comprises 14 residues. CDR1 is SQVTM and CDR2 is ANQGSEA in the germline V gene.

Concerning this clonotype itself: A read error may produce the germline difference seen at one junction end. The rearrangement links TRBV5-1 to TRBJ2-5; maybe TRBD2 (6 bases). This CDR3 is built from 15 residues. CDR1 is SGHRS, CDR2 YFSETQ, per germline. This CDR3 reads CVSSSPGGAQETQYF. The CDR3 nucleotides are TGCGTCAGCAGCTCCCCCGGGGGAGCACAAGAGACCCAGTACTTC.

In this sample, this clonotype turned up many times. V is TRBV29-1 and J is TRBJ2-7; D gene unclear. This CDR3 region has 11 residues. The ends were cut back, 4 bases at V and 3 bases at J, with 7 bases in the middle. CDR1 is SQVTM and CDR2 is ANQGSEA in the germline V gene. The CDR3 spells CSVVTGYEQYF. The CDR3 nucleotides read TGCAGCGTTGTGACTGGCTACGAGCAGTACTTC.

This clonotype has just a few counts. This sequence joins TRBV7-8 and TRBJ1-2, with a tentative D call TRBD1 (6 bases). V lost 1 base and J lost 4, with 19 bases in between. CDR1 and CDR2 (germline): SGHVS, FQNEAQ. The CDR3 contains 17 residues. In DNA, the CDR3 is TGTGCCAGCAGCTTAGGTGGGGGCGGCGAAGTGGGCTATGGCTACACCTTC. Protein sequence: CASSLGGGGEVGYGYTF.

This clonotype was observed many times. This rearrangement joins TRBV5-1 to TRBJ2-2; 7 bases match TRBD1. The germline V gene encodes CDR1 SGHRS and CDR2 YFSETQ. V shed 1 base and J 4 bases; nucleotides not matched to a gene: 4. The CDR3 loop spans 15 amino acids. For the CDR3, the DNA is TGCGCCAGCAGCTTGAGACAGGGACCCACCGGGGAGCTGTTTTTT. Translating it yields CASSLRQGPTGELFF.

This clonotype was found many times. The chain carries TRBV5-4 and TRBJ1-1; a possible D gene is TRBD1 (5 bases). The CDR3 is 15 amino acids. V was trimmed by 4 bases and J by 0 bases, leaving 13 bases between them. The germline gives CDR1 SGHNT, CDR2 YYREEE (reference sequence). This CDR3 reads CASSPLTGVNTEAFF. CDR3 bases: TGTGCCAGCAGCCCCCTCACGGGGGTGAACACTGAAGCTTTCTTT. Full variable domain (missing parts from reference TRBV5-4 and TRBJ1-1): ETGVTQSPTHLIKTRGQQVTLRCSSQSGHNTVSWYQQALGQGPQFIFQYYREEENGRGNFPPRFSGLQFPNYSSELNVNALELDDSALYLCASSPLTGVNTEAFFGQGTRLTVV.

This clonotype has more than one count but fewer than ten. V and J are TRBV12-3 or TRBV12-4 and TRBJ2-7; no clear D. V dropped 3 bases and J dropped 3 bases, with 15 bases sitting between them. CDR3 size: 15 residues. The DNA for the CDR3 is TGTGCCAGCAGTTTTAGGGCAGGTCCTTACTACGAGCAGTACTTC. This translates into CASSFRAGPYYEQYF.

The CDR3 loop reads CASSKDLAMYEQYF. CDR3 in DNA: TGTGCCAGCAGTAAAGATCTAGCGATGTACGAGCAGTACTTC. V and J are TRBV6-5 and TRBJ2-7; D might be TRBD2 (6 bases). Germline values: CDR1 MNHEY, CDR2 SVGAGI. The CDR3 totals 14 residues. Trimming took off 5 bases at V and 4 bases at J, with 15 bases between the two ends.

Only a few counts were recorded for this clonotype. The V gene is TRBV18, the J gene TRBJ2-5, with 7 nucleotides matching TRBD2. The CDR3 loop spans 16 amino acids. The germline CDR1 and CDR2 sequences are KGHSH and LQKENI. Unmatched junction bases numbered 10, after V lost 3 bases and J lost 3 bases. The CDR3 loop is CASSPNRLADKETQYF. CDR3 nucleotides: TGTGCCAGCTCACCCAATCGACTAGCTGACAAAGAGACCCAGTACTTC.

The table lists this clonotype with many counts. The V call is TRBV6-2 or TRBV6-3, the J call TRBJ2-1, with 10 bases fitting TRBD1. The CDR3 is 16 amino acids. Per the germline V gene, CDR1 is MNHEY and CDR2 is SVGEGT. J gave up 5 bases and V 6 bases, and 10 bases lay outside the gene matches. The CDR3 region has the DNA TGTGCCAGCAGCCAAAGGGGACAGGGGATAAACAATGAGCAGTTCTTC. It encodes CASSQRGQGINNEQFF.

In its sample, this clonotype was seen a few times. The CDR3 bases are TGTGCCAGCAGCTCCTTCCGGGGGCCCCAGCATTTT. This codes for CASSSFRGPQHF. The J gene is TRBJ1-5, the V gene TRBV7-8, with D unclear. Trimming shortened V by 4 bases and J by 9 bases, and 10 bases separated the two germline ends. Germline V gene lookup returns CDR1 SGHVS and CDR2 FQNEAQ. The CDR3 is 12 amino acids.

Written as DNA, the CDR3 is TGTGCCAGCACCAAATTCGGGGTTGTCGGCACAGATACGCAGTATTTT. This sequence encodes CASTKFGVVGTDTQYF. This chain uses TRBV11-2 with TRBJ2-3; tentative D call: TRBD2 (5 bases). Germline loops: CDR1 SGHAT, CDR2 FQNNGV. The CDR3 has 16 residues. V was shortened by 7 bases and J by 1 base, with 18 bases between the two germline ends.

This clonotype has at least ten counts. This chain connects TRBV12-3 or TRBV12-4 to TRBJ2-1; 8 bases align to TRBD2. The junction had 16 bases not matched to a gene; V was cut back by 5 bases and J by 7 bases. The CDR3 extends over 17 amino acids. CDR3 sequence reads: CASSGSSGVAAGNEQFF. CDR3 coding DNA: TGTGCCAGCAGTGGGAGTAGCGGGGTTGCTGCGGGGAATGAGCAGTTCTTC.

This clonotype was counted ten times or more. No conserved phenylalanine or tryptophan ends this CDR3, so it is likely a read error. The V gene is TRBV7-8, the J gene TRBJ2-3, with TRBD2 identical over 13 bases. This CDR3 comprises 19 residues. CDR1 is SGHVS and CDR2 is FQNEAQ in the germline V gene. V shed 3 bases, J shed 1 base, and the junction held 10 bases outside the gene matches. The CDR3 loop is CASSLGWTSGGPRTDTQYL. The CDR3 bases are TGTGCCAGCAGCTTGGGATGGACTAGCGGGGGCCCGCGCACAGATACGCAGTATCTT.